The table lists the clone carrying this T cell receptor (beta chain) with a count of one. The data derive from a study of cytomegalovirus exposure and HLA in healthy donors. Background on the study: The Caucasian-associated ancestry cluster contained about four fifths of the approximately 400 genotyped donors.

In the PCR, 60 Vbeta and 13 Jbeta primers were used. Sequencing used immunoSEQ multiplex PCR; TCRdb keeps in-frame clones, though not all of them. The data hold 120,000 or so clones, with under 85% observed a single time. Germline assignment: CDR1 SGHVS and CDR2 FQNEAQ. The trim removed 1 base at V and 5 bases at J, leaving 6 bases unmatched. The CDR3 length is 15 residues. The receptor's source is a woman aged 50 to 60 in good health and CMV-seropositive. The rearrangement links TRBV7-8 to TRBJ1-1, with 8 bases aligning to TRBD1. Sequencing was done on a sample of PBMCs. The DNA for the CDR3 is TGTGCCAGCAGCTTAGTACAGGGGGGAGGTACTGAAGCTTTCTTT. It codes for CASSLVQGGGTEAFF.